The following is a T cell receptor (beta chain) sequence with its context. This sample stems from a study of blood T cell repertoires in COVID-19. Across the study: The United States, Italy and Spain were the sources of the acute and convalescent COVID-19 samples. Sources were T cells, B-cell-depleted T cells, or PBMCs; the material itself was cDNA or gDNA.

This CDR3 is built from 12 residues. With V trimmed by 5 bases and J by 7 bases, 3 bases remained unmatched. CDR1 is MDHEN and CDR2 is SYDVKM in the germline V gene. In the authors' methods: Amplification of reference gene primers provided the estimated nucleated cell counts. Clones were sequenced by immunoSEQ multiplex PCR, and TCRdb holds only the in-frame ones, with some missing. V and J calls and clone size are copied from that table; D and trimming were computed from the DNA. The data show about 160,000 clones, with under 95% seen just once and 15% to 20% held by the top ten. This sequence joins TRBV28 and TRBJ1-2, with 8 positions matching TRBD1. The TCR comes from a man between 60 and 75 years old with active or convalescent COVID-19. The specimen was peripheral blood. The CDR3 DNA follows: TGTGCCAGCAGTCAAGACAGGGGTGGCTACACCTTC. This codes for CASSQDRGGYTF.